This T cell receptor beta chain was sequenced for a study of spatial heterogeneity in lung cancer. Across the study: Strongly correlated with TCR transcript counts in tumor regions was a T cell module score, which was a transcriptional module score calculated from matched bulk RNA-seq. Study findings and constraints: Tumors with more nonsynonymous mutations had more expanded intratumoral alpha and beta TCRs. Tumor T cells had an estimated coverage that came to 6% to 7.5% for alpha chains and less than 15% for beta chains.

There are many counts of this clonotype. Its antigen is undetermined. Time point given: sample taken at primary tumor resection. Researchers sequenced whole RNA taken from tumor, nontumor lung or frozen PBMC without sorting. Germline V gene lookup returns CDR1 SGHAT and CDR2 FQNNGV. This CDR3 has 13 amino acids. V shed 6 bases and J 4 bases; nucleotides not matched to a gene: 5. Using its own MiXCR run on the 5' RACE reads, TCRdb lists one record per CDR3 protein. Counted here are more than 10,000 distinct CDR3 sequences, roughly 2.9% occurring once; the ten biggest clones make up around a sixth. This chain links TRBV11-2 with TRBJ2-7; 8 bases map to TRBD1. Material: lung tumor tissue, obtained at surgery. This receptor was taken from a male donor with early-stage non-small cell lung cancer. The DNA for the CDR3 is TGTGCCAGCAGACCAGACAGGGGTTACGAGCAGTACTTC. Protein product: CASRPDRGYEQYF.